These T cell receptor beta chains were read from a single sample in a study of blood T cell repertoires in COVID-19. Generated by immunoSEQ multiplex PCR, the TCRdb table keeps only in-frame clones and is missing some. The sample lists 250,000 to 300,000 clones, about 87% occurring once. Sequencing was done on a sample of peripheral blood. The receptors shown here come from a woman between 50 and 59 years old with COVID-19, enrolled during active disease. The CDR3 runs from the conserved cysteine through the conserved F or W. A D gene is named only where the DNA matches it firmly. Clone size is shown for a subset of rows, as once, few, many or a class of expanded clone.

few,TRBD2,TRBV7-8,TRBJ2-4,TGTGCCAGCAGCTTTAGCGGGAGGGTGTCCAAAAACATTCAGTACTTC,CASSFSGRVSKNIQYF
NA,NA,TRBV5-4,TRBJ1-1,TGTGCCAGCAGCTTGGTGTCGTCTACTGAAGCTTTCTTT,CASSLVSSTEAFF
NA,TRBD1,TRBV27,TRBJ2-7,TGTGCCAGCAGTCCCCAAGAGGGACAGACCTACGAGCAGTACTTC,CASSPQEGQTYEQYF
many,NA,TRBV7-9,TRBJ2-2,TGTGCCAGCGGCGCGCTCGCACTACACATCAGCAACACCGGGGAGCTGTTTTTT,CASGALALHISNTGELFF
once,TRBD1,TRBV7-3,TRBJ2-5,TGTGCCAGCAGCTCTCTGACAGGGGCCGCTCAAGAGACCCAGTACTTC,CASSSLTGAAQETQYF
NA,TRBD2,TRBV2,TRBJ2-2,TGTGCCAGCAGTATACGGACTAGCGGGAGGGCCGGGGAGCTGTTTTTT,CASSIRTSGRAGELFF
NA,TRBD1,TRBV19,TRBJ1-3,TGTGCCAGTACCAACCCAGGGGGTGGAAACACCATATATTTT,CASTNPGGGNTIYF
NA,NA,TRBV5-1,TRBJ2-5,TGCGCCAGCAGCCAGGTGGGGGGCCAAGAGACCCAGTACTTC,CASSQVGGQETQYF
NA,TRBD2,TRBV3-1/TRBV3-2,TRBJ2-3,TGTGCCAGCAGCTCAAACATCGGGACTAGCGGGGTGACAGGCACAGATACGCAGTATTTT,CASSSNIGTSGVTGTDTQYF
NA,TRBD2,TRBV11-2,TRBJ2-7,TGTGCCAGCAGCCTACTTGTGGGGCCTAGCGGGAGGAGCTCCTACGAGCAGTACTTC,CASSLLVGPSGRSSYEQYF
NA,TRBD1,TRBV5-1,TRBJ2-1,TGCGCCAGCAGCTTGGCCGGGACAGAGTACAATGAGCAGTTCTTC,CASSLAGTEYNEQFF
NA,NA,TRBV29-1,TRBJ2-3,TGCAGCGTTGACAAGGCGGGCACAGATACGCAGTATTTT,CSVDKAGTDTQYF
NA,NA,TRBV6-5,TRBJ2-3,TGTGCCAGCAGTTATGGCGGCTGGGGCACAGATACGCAGTATTTT,CASSYGGWGTDTQYF
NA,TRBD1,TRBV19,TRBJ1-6,TGTGCCAGTAGTAGAACCGGGACAGATAATTCACCCCTCCACTTT,CASSRTGTDNSPLHF
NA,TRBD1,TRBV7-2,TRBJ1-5,TGTGCCAGCAGCGTCGGACAGGGTTTCCGGCAGCCCCAGCATTTT,CASSVGQGFRQPQHF
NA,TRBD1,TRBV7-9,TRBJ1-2,TGTGCCAGCAGCCTTCCGACAGGGGGTTATGGCTACACCTTC,CASSLPTGGYGYTF
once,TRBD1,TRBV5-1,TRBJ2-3,TGCGCCAGCAGCTTGGGACAGGGGGCCCCAGATACGCAGTATTTT,CASSLGQGAPDTQYF
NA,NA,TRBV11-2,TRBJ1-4,TGTGCCAGCAGCCACCGGGGGGCTAATGAAAAACTGTTTTTT,CASSHRGANEKLFF
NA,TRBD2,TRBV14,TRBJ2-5,TGTGCCAGCAAGATCTGGCCTAGCGGAAATCAAGAGACCCAGTACTTC,CASKIWPSGNQETQYF
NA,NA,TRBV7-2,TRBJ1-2,TGTGCCAGCAGCTCGAGACAGGCACGGGATGGCTACACCTTC,CASSSRQARDGYTF
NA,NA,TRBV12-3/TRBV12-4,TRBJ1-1,TGTGCCAGCACACCACGGGGCACTGAAGCTTTCTTT,CASTPRGTEAFF
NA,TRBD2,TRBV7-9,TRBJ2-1,TGTGCCACGACTAGCGGGAGGCCTTACAATGAGCAGTTCTTC,CATTSGRPYNEQFF
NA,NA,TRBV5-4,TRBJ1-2,TGTGCCAGCAGCTTGGAAGCAGGAAACTATGGCTACACCTTC,CASSLEAGNYGYTF
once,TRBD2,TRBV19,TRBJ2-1,TGTGCCAGTAGTACCGGCCTTAGTAGCGGGAGGGCCAATGAGCAGTTCTTC,CASSTGLSSGRANEQFF
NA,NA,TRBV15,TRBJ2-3,TGTGCCACCACCCCGTCCCCTAAGGGAGGTATCGATACGCAGTATTTT,CATTPSPKGGIDTQYF
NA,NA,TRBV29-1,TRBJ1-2,TGCAGCATCAGTTCGGCCGGGGGGACCTTC,CSISSAGGTF
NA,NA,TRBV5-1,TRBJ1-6,TGCGCCAGCACCAAAGAGGGGGTTTCCTATAATTCACCCCTCCACTTT,CASTKEGVSYNSPLHF
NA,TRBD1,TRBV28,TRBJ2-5,TGTGCCAGCAGGCCCCGGGACAGGGGTCAAGAGACCCAGTACTTC,CASRPRDRGQETQYF
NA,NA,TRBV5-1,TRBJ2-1,TGCGCCAGCAGCCCTCTGACAGGTTCTCAAAATGAGCAGTTCTTC,CASSPLTGSQNEQFF
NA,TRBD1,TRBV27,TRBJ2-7,TGTGCCAGCAGTGTGACAGGGGGAATCTACGAGCAGTACTTC,CASSVTGGIYEQYF
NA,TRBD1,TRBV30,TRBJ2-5,TGTGCCTGGAGCCCCGGACAGGGGGGCGAGACCCAGTACTTC,CAWSPGQGGETQYF
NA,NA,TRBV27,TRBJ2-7,TGTGCCAGCAGTTTGTCGACTACGGGATACGAGCAGTACTTC,CASSLSTTGYEQYF
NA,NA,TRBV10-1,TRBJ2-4,TGCGCCAGCAGTGAGTCGGCAGGGGTCATTCAGTACTTC,CASSESAGVIQYF
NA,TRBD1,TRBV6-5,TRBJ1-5,TGTGCCAGCAGTTACCAAAAGGGGGCTAATCAGCCCCAGCATTTT,CASSYQKGANQPQHF
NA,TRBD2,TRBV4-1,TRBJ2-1,TGCGCCAGTGGGAGCGGGAGCGGATACAATGAGCAGTTCTTC,CASGSGSGYNEQFF
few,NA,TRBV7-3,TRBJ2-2,TGTGCCAGCGGGACACTGAACACCGGGGAGCTGTTTTTT,CASGTLNTGELFF
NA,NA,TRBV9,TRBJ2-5,TGTGCCAGCAGCGTAGCTTTACACCGTGGGGGAGGAGAGACCCAGTACTTC,CASSVALHRGGGETQYF
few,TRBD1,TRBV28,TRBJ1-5,TGTGCCAGCAGTTTAAGGTTTGCGGCCAGGGGGCATCGCAATCAGCCCCAGCATTTT,CASSLRFAARGHRNQPQHF
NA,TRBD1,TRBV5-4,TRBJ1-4,TGTGCCAGCAGCTTGAGAGGGGGCTGGGGTAATGAAAAACTGTTTTTT,CASSLRGGWGNEKLFF
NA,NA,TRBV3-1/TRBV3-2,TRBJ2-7,TGTGCCAGCAGCCAAGATCGTTACTTC,CASSQDRYF
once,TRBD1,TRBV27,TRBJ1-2,TGTGCCAGCAGCCCTCGGACAGGCGCTTATGGCTACACCTTC,CASSPRTGAYGYTF
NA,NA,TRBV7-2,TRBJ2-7,TGTGCCAGCAGATCAACCGGGACACCAACCTCCTACGAGCAGTACTTC,CASRSTGTPTSYEQYF
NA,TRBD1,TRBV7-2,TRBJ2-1,TGTGCCAGCAGCTCCCAACAGGGGCTAAGAGTTGGCAATGAGCAGTTCTTC,CASSSQQGLRVGNEQFF
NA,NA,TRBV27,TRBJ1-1,TGTGCCAGCAGTTTGCCCAAACCAACTGACACAGTTGCTGAAGCTTTCTTT,CASSLPKPTDTVAEAFF
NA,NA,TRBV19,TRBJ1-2,TGTGCCAGTAGCGGAGACAGGTTTCTCTGGGGCTACACCTTC,CASSGDRFLWGYTF
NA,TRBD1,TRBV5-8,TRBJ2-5,TGTGCCAGCAGCTTAACCGGGACAGGGTCCGAGACCCAGTACTTC,CASSLTGTGSETQYF
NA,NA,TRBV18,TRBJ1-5,TGTGCCAGCTCACCGGGCGACAATCAGCCCCAGCATTTT,CASSPGDNQPQHF
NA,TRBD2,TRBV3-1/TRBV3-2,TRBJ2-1,TGTGCCAGCAGCCCGTCCGGGAGGAAGTACAATGAGCAGTTCTTC,CASSPSGRKYNEQFF
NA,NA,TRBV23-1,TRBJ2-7,TGCGCCAGCAGCCGGGTGGAAGCAGCGTCCTACGAGCAGTACTTC,CASSRVEAASYEQYF
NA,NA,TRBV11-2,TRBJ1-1,TGTGCCAGCAGCACAGGGATGGGGGACACTGAAGCTTTCTTT,CASSTGMGDTEAFF
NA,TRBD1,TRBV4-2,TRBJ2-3,TGTGCCAGCCGGACAAGGGGGCCGGGGGATACGCAGTATTTT,CASRTRGPGDTQYF
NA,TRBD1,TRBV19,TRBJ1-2,TGTGCCAGTAGTATGGGGACAGGGGTGGCCTATGGCTACACCTTC,CASSMGTGVAYGYTF
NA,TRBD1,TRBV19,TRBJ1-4,TGTGCCAGTAGTGCCCATAGGTCGGGACAGCTAAATGAAAAACTGTTTTTT,CASSAHRSGQLNEKLFF
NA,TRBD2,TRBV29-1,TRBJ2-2,TGCAGCGTTCTATCTAGCGGGTTTAACACCGGGGAGCTGTTTTTT,CSVLSSGFNTGELFF
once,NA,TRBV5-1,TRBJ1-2,TGCGCCAGCAGCTTGGTTACAGCCTCTAACTATGGCTACACCTTC,CASSLVTASNYGYTF
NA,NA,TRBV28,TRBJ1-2,TGTGCCAGCAGCCTAACTAACTATGGCTACACCTTC,CASSLTNYGYTF
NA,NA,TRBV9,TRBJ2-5,TGTGCCAGCAGCGTAGGAACAATCCAGGGGCAGACCCAGTACTTC,CASSVGTIQGQTQYF
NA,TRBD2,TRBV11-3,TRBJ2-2,TGTGCCAGCAGCTGGACTAGCGGGATACGTACCGGGGAGCTGTTTTTT,CASSWTSGIRTGELFF
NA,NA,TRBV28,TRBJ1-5,TGTGCCAGCACCGAGGGCCTTCGCAATCAGCCCCAGCATTTT,CASTEGLRNQPQHF
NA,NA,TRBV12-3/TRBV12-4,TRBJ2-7,TGTGCCAGCAAGGTACAGGGTGGGTACGAGCAGTACTTC,CASKVQGGYEQYF